This TCR beta chain is drawn from a study of T cells in Graves' hyperthyroidism and ophthalmopathy (dated by TCRdb to between 2018 and 2021). For the wider study: Peripheral blood samples were taken at the time of initial diagnosis, prior to any treatment. Prospective prediction of ophthalmopathy was tested in an independent validation cohort consisting of about 20 hyperthyroidism patients and approximately 16 patients who later progressed to ophthalmopathy. TCR V-J signatures able to tell the groups apart were searched for in a discovery cohort of about a hundred patients, of whom roughly 42 had Graves' ophthalmopathy and roughly 59 had stable Graves' hyperthyroidism. In addition, the study compared T-cell repertoires in thyroid tissue and in blood from about 6 Graves' hyperthyroidism patients. TCR Vbeta CDR3 sequencing of 135 peripheral blood samples (under 45 ophthalmopathy, some 75 hyperthyroidism and 17 progressor patients) is reported in the paper. The 95 to 100 discovery patients were randomly split 7:3 into training and test sets. After blood sampling, hyperthyroidism patients were treated with methimazole at a starting dose of 30 mg daily, and ophthalmopathy patients were treated with high-dose intravenous methylprednisolone. Overall study results and their limits: In validation, the model predicted progression to ophthalmopathy a median of about 6 months before onset, with 65% to 71% sensitivity and about 72% specificity. In cross-validation, a model built on a 13 V-J signature told ophthalmopathy apart from stable hyperthyroidism with just under 90% sensitivity and approximately 84% specificity, and in testing the same model reached 80%/75%. Most expanded thyroid clonotypes (frequency above 0.001) were also detected in blood, suggesting blood repertoires may reflect thyroid immune responses. Sample size was not statistically predetermined, and blinding of investigators to group allocation was not performed.

V drops 8 bases and J drops 1 base, leaving 16 bases in between. The germline V gene yields SGHRS for CDR1 and YFSETQ for CDR2. Including the terminal cysteine and phenylalanine, the CDR3 comprises 15 residues. The kept DNA is CDR3 alone, 45 bases in frame from the first base. In the ophthalmopathy patients, disease was moderately to severely active, with a Clinical Activity Score of 3 or more, a NOSPECS grade of 4 or more, and a duration of less than 3 months. Any patient with an uncontrolled infection, another autoimmune disease, pregnancy or lactation was excluded. Diagnoses relied on clinical symptoms, serum thyroxine and TRAb, thyroid ultrasound and orbital computed tomography. PBMCs were separated from approximately 9.9 ml of fresh peripheral blood using Ficoll-Paque density gradient centrifugation. Total RNA was extracted using Trizol reagent, and RNA quality was assessed on an Agilent 2100 Bioanalyzer.

This clonotype appeared a few times. Its antigen is still unknown. Per-base qualities were not stored, and no clone one base away is much larger. The TCR beta CDR3 regions were amplified from RNA transcripts. The first round of RT-PCR for the TCR CDR3 was performed with the HTBI primer set and the Qiagen OneStep RT-PCR kit. A second multiplex PCR round built the libraries, followed by size selection and purification. Libraries were sequenced paired-end with 100 bp reads on an Illumina HiSeq2000. In the source study's methods: SOAPnuke was used to process the raw data, with reads discarded if the reads contained adapters or uncalled bases, had a mean Phred below 15, or lacked an exact constant-primer or identifier match. High-quality paired reads were merged using COPE v1.2.5, and each unique nucleotide sequence was defined as a clonotype. Clonotypes were aligned to IMGT TRBV, TRBD and TRBJ reference segments using MiTCR v1.1. The analysis was restricted to V-J combinations with a frequency above 0.0001, which together covered 99% to 99.2% of the repertoires. The TCS score was defined as F50 (clonal expansion) divided by E x V (chaos), with BLOSUM62-based TCRdist calculated between CDR3 peptides within each V-J. Welch's t-statistics and random forest reduced around 510 V-J features to fewer than 15, which were used in a naive Bayes classifier (R e1071). TCRdb passed the public sequencing reads through fastp at Q25 and MiXCR, retaining productive beta sequences. Every CDR3 protein is listed once, alongside the most common genes and DNA of its rows. It is TCRdb's table, rather than the study itself, that gives the V and J calls and clone size. The sample table shows 300,000 to 450,000 distinct CDR3 sequences, and roughly 15% are seen once. Less than 20% of the sample rests with the top ten.

The sequence was obtained from a woman aged 25 to 45 with Graves' ophthalmopathy. The rearrangement joined TRBV5-1 to TRBJ1-3, with no reliable assignment of the D segment. The source material was blood. The CDR3 protein is CASKDSGLSGNTIYF. The nucleotide sequence is TGCGCCAGTAAAGATTCTGGACTTTCTGGAAACACCATATATTTT.